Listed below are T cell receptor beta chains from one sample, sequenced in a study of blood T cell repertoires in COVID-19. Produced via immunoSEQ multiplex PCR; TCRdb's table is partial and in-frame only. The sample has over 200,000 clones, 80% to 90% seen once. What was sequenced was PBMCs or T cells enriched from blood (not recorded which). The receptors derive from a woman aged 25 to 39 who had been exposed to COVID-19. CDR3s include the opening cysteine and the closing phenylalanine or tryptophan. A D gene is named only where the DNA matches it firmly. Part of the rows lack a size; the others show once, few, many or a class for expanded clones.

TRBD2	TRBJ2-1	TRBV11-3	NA	TGTGCCAGCAGCTTAGCGGGAGGCATTAATGAGCAGTTCTTC	CASSLAGGINEQFF
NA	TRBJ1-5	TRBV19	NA	TGTGCCAGTAGTATAGATCTATCTAATCAGCCCCAGCATTTT	CASSIDLSNQPQHF
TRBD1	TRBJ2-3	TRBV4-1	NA	TGCGCCAGCAGCCAACTTGGGACAGGGTCAGATACGCAGTATTTT	CASSQLGTGSDTQYF
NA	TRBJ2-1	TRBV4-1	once	TGCGCCAGCAGTTGGGCCCCCGGCTCCTACAATGAGCAGTTCTTC	CASSWAPGSYNEQFF
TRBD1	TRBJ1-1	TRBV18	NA	TGTGCCAGCTCACCACCCGCAGGGGGGAACACTGAAGCTTTCTTT	CASSPPAGGNTEAFF
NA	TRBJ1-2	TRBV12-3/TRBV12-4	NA	TGTGCCAGCAGTTTTCCAGGGAATGGCTACACCTTC	CASSFPGNGYTF
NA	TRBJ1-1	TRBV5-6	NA	TGTGCCAGCAGCTTTCAGAGTCGGGACACTGAAGCTTTCTTT	CASSFQSRDTEAFF
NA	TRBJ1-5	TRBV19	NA	TGTGCCAGTAGTAGCCCCCCCGGGTCTAGCAATCAGCCCCAGCATTTT	CASSSPPGSSNQPQHF
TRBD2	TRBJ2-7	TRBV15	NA	TGTGCCACCAGCAAACCACTCCTACTAGCGGGATTATTC	CATSKPLLLAGLF
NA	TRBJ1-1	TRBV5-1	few	TGCGCCAGCAGCTTTACGGAGATGAACACTGAAGCTTTCTTT	CASSFTEMNTEAFF
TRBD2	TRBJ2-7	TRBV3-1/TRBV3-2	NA	TGTGCCAGCAGCCAACTGAGAGCGGGATGGAAAGACGAGCAGTACTTC	CASSQLRAGWKDEQYF
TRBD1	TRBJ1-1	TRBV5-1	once	TGCGCCAGCAGCTTACAGGGGGCCAAAGGGGATAGGACTGAAGCTTTCTTT	CASSLQGAKGDRTEAFF
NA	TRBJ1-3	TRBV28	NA	TGTGCCAGCAGTTTAACAGGCGGCTCTGGAAACACCATATATTTT	CASSLTGGSGNTIYF
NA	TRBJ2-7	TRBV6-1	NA	TGTGCCAGCAGTGAAGAACCGGGGATCCCGTTCGAGCAGTACTTC	CASSEEPGIPFEQYF
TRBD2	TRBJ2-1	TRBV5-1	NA	TGCGCCAGCAGCTTGGGAAGCGGGAGGGTCTCCTACAATGAGCAGTTCTTC	CASSLGSGRVSYNEQFF
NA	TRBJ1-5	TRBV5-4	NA	TGTGCCAGCAGCTGGTACCGGGACTCACTCAATCAGCCCCAGCATTTT	CASSWYRDSLNQPQHF
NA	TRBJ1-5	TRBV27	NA	TGTGCCAGCAGTAAACAGGGCGATCAGCCCCAGCATTTT	CASSKQGDQPQHF
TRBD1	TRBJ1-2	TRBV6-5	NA	TGTGCCAGCAGTTCCCCTAGACAGGGGCTTGGCTACACCTTC	CASSSPRQGLGYTF
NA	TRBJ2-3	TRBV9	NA	TGTGCCAGCAGCGTAGCCGGGATCACAGATACGCAGTATTTT	CASSVAGITDTQYF
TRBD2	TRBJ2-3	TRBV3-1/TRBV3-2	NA	TGTGCCAGCAGCCTCGGGACTAGCGGGAGGTCGCAGTATTTT	CASSLGTSGRSQYF